Shown below are 25 T cell receptor beta chains from a single sample sequenced in a study of vaccination effects on CD4 cells after COVID-19. TCRdb's copy holds only in-frame clones and misses some; the assay was immunoSEQ multiplex PCR. The table includes about 17,000 clones, less than 85% detected once. Antigen-specific CD4+ T cells expanded by the ViraFEST assay with viral peptide pools were then sequenced. When less than 11 days of culture had elapsed, CD4+ T cells were isolated. The individual was infected with SARS-CoV-2 between March and December 2020, as confirmed by PCR. Participants got two doses of BNT162b2 or mRNA-1273 vaccine. Their cognate antigens are unknown. The sequencing used CD4+ T cells from PBMCs cultured with SARS-CoV-2 spike peptides, collected after COVID-19 vaccination. Receptor source: a human donor who had a prior SARS-CoV-2 infection.

The CDR3 DNA reads TGTGCCAGCAGCGTAGCTTGGGGGGATACGCAGTATTTT. As protein: CASSVAWGDTQYF. The chain carries TRBV9 and TRBJ2-3; D may correspond to TRBD1 or TRBD2 (5 bases each). Germline lookup yields CDR1 SGDLS and CDR2 YYNGEE. The CDR3 consists of 13 residues. The V and J ends lost 0 bases and 6 bases respectively, with 8 bases between them.

This sequence joins TRBV11-1 and TRBJ2-7, with D possibly matching TRBD1 (6 bases). The ends were cut back, 1 base at V and 2 bases at J, with 9 bases in the middle. The CDR3 totals 14 residues. Germline-derived CDR1 and CDR2 are SGHAT and FQDESV (reference sequence). The CDR3 nucleotides read TGTGCCAGCAGCTTAGAACAGGGACCCTACGAGCAGTACTTC. It yields the protein CASSLEQGPYEQYF.

The chain couples TRBV29-1 to TRBJ2-3, with D uncertain. The germline V and J ends were trimmed by 4 bases and 2 bases, with 10 bases remaining between them. Germline V lookup: CDR1 SQVTM, CDR2 ANQGSEA. The CDR3 runs 13 residues. The CDR3 reads CSVGRSLTDTQYF. The CDR3 nucleotides are TGCAGCGTTGGTAGGTCCCTCACAGATACGCAGTATTTT.

The rearrangement joins TRBV30 to TRBJ2-1, with D perhaps matching TRBD2 (5 bases). This CDR3 is built from 15 residues. CDR1 is GTSNPN and CDR2 is SVGIG in the germline V gene (reference sequence). With 2 bases removed from V and 6 bases from J, the gap between germline ends came to 17 bases. The DNA for the CDR3 is TGTGCCTGGAGTTTAGACACAAGCGGATCCAATGAGCAGTTCTTC. Protein sequence: CAWSLDTSGSNEQFF.

The chain is built from TRBV6-5 and TRBJ1-1, with 8 bases identical to TRBD1. The CDR3 is 14 residues long. V was pared by 9 bases and J by 3 bases, with 9 bases of the junction left unmatched. Germline V lookup: CDR1 MNHEY, CDR2 SVGAGI. CDR3 region: CARTTNRGDTEAFF. The CDR3 DNA sequence: TGTGCCAGGACAACAAACAGGGGGGACACTGAAGCTTTCTTT.

V and J are TRBV4-2 and TRBJ2-7; 9 bases agree with TRBD2. The CDR3 is 16 amino acids. Germline CDR1 LGHNA, CDR2 YNFKEQ. J was trimmed by 4 bases and V by 4 bases; bases with no gene match: 11. The CDR3 reads CASSLDGAGGPYEQYF. As DNA, the CDR3 is TGTGCCAGCAGCCTGGATGGGGCGGGAGGGCCTTACGAGCAGTACTTC.

The chain is built from TRBV11-3 and TRBJ2-7; 7 bases line up with TRBD1. The J segment lost 12 bases and the V segment lost 4 bases, leaving 9 bases of the junction unmatched. CDR1 is SGHNT, CDR2 YENEEA, per germline. The CDR3 is 12 amino acids. The CDR3 region has the DNA TGTGCCAGCAGCTACGGACAGGTTAGCACGTACTTC. As protein: CASSYGQVSTYF.

The chain has TRBV5-1 and TRBJ2-1; 9 bases align to TRBD2. The germline gives CDR1 SGHRS, CDR2 YFSETQ. The V and J ends lost 4 bases and 7 bases, in that order; junction bases with no gene match: 24. This CDR3 is built from 20 residues. CDR3 sequence reads: CASSLIPSGGRAGKLNEQFF. As DNA, the CDR3 is TGCGCCAGCAGCCTGATCCCCTCAGGCGGGAGGGCCGGAAAACTGAATGAGCAGTTCTTC. The full variable domain, its missing parts supplied by reference TRBV5-1 and TRBJ2-1, is KAGVTQTPRYLIKTRGQQVTLSCSPISGHRSVSWYQQTPGQGLQFLFEYFSETQRNKGNFPGRFSGRQFSNSRSEMNVSTLELGDSALYLCASSLIPSGGRAGKLNEQFFGPGTRLTVL.

The chain links TRBV11-2 to TRBJ1-5; D may be TRBD1 (6 bases). V was shortened by 2 bases and J by 2 bases, with 19 bases between the two germline ends. The germline gives CDR1 SGHAT, CDR2 FQNNGV. The CDR3 is 18 residues long. The CDR3 DNA reads TGTGCCAGCAGCTTACACGGCGGGGGCCAACCCCGCAATCAGCCCCAGCATTTT. Amino acids: CASSLHGGGQPRNQPQHF. Combining the CDR3 with reference TRBV11-2 and TRBJ1-5 gives the whole variable domain EAGVAQSPRYKIIEKRQSVAFWCNPISGHATLYWYQQILGQGPKLLIQFQNNGVVDDSQLPKDRFSAERLKGVDSTLKIQPAKLEDSAVYLCASSLHGGGQPRNQPQHFGDGTRLSIL.

V gene TRBV30 combines with J gene TRBJ1-2, with D uncertain. Germline loops: CDR1 GTSNPN, CDR2 SVGIG (reference sequence). V shed 3 bases and J shed 4 bases, with 12 bases lying between them. This CDR3 is built from 13 residues. Here the CDR3 DNA reads TGTGCCTGGAGCCTCGGGTGGGCCTATGGCTACACCTTC. The encoded protein is CAWSLGWAYGYTF.

The chain has TRBV10-3 and TRBJ2-7, with D perhaps matching TRBD2 (6 bases). The CDR3 spans 15 residues. Looked up from germline, CDR1 is ENHRY and CDR2 is SYGVKD. V lost 2 bases to trimming and J lost 4 bases, with 15 bases between them. CDR3 protein: CAISEGTGAQYEQYF. The CDR3 DNA reads as TGTGCCATCAGTGAGGGGACTGGGGCGCAGTACGAGCAGTACTTC.

The V call is TRBV5-1, the J call TRBJ1-4, with D hard to call. This CDR3 spans 13 amino acids. The germline V gene has CDR1 SGHRS and CDR2 YFSETQ. The V gene lost 2 bases and the J gene lost 5 bases, with 7 bases spanning the gap. Here the CDR3 DNA reads TGCGCCAGCAGCTTCTCTAGAAATGAAAAACTGTTTTTT. The encoded protein is CASSFSRNEKLFF. The full variable domain, rest sourced from reference TRBV5-1 and TRBJ1-4, is KAGVTQTPRYLIKTRGQQVTLSCSPISGHRSVSWYQQTPGQGLQFLFEYFSETQRNKGNFPGRFSGRQFSNSRSEMNVSTLELGDSALYLCASSFSRNEKLFFGSGTQLSVL.

The V gene is TRBV5-6, the J gene TRBJ1-2; D is possibly TRBD1 (6 bases). Trimming left V 4 bases short and J 4 bases short, with 8 bases between. This CDR3 contains 12 residues. The germline CDR1 and CDR2 sequences are SGHDT and YYEEEE. This chain's CDR3 is CASSRDTYGYTF. The DNA for the CDR3 is TGTGCCAGCAGCCGGGACACCTATGGCTACACCTTC.

The chain combines TRBV5-1 with TRBJ1-1; no clear D gene. This CDR3 has 14 amino acids. Trimming left V 1 base short and J 0 bases short, with 7 bases between. Per germline, CDR1 SGHRS and CDR2 YFSETQ. This CDR3 reads CASSLRSLNTEAFF. The CDR3 nucleotides are TGCGCCAGCAGCTTGCGCAGCCTGAACACTGAAGCTTTCTTT.

The chain employs TRBV6-4 and TRBJ1-6; 9 bases are shared with TRBD1. The V segment lost 3 bases and the J segment 9 bases; nucleotides outside the gene matches: 3. Germline loops: CDR1 MRHNA, CDR2 SNTAGT. The CDR3 runs 14 residues. The CDR3 region has the DNA TGTGCCAGCAGTGAACAGGGGGCAGGTTCACCCCTCCACTTT. As protein: CASSEQGAGSPLHF.

V and J are TRBV9 and TRBJ1-4; D gene unclear. The CDR3 is 16 amino acids. The germline gives CDR1 SGDLS, CDR2 YYNGEE. With 3 bases removed from V and 0 bases from J, the gap between germline ends came to 12 bases. Written as DNA, the CDR3 is TGTGCCAGCAGCGCGCAAGATGGTGCAACTAATGAAAAACTGTTTTTT. Residues: CASSAQDGATNEKLFF.

The gene calls are TRBV20-1 and TRBJ1-5; D unclear. Trimming removed 3 bases from V and 4 bases from J, with 10 bases in between. The CDR3 sequence is 13 residues long. The germline gives CDR1 DFQATT, CDR2 SNEGSKA (reference sequence). The CDR3 spells CSASSGLNQPQHF. CDR3 nucleotides: TGCAGTGCTAGTTCGGGGTTAAATCAGCCCCAGCATTTT.

The chain couples TRBV18 to TRBJ1-2, with D possibly being TRBD1 (5 bases). Trimming cost V 4 bases and J 8 bases, with 17 bases left between them. Germline V gene sequence: CDR1 KGHSH, CDR2 LQKENI. This CDR3 spans 14 amino acids. In DNA, the CDR3 is TGTGCCAGCTCACGGGACCCGGGGCCGGGGGGCTACACCTTC. Translation gives CASSRDPGPGGYTF.

This clone has more than one count but fewer than ten. The J gene is TRBJ1-4, the V gene TRBV2; 7 bases line up with TRBD1. This CDR3 region has 15 residues. Germline values: CDR1 SNHLY, CDR2 FYNNEI. V trimming: 6 bases; J trimming: 11 bases; junction bases outside the gene matches: 15. The CDR3 DNA reads TGTGCCAGCAGGGGGGACAGTCATCATCTGGGGAAACTGTTTTTT. The encoded protein is CASRGDSHHLGKLFF. Full variable domain (outside the CDR3, taken from reference TRBV2 and TRBJ1-4): EPEVTQTPSHQVTQMGQEVILRCVPISNHLYFYWYRQILGQKVEFLVSFYNNEISEKSEIFDDQFSVERPDGSNFTLKIRSTKLEDSAMYFCASRGDSHHLGKLFFGSGTQLSVL.

The chain recombines TRBV5-6 with TRBJ2-1; 8 bases match TRBD2. V lost 4 bases, J lost 5 bases, and 8 bases stayed unmatched. This CDR3 has 15 residues. Germline assignment: CDR1 SGHDT and CDR2 YYEEEE. CDR3: CASSRAGVVNNEQFF. The CDR3 DNA follows: TGTGCCAGCAGCCGAGCGGGAGTTGTGAACAATGAGCAGTTCTTC. Looking up the rest from reference TRBV5-6 and TRBJ2-1 gives the full variable domain: DAGVTQSPTHLIKTRGQQVTLRCSPKSGHDTVSWYQQALGQGPQFIFQYYEEEERQRGNFPDRFSGHQFPNYSSELNVNALLLGDSALYLCASSRAGVVNNEQFFGPGTRLTVL.

The CDR3 is CASRRTGVTGELFF. DNA of the CDR3: TGCGCCAGCAGACGGACAGGGGTTACCGGGGAGCTGTTTTTT. The chain is built from TRBV10-2 and TRBJ2-2, with 9 bases matching TRBD1. This CDR3 comprises 14 residues. Germline CDR1 reads WSHSY; CDR2 reads SAAADI. V lost 6 bases and J lost 5; bases outside the gene matches: 4.

This sequence joins TRBV7-2 and TRBJ2-7; TRBD1 agrees at 7 bases. Germline V gene lookup returns CDR1 SGHTA and CDR2 FQGNSA. The CDR3 spans 15 residues. The V gene end was trimmed by 7 bases and the J gene end by 0 bases; junction bases not matched to a gene: 9. The CDR3 coding sequence is TGTGCCAGCAAACCCTACAGGGGCAGCTCCTACGAGCAGTACTTC. Protein product: CASKPYRGSSYEQYF.

The chain couples TRBV5-6 to TRBJ1-1; TRBD1 is a possible D gene (6 bases). The CDR3 has 15 residues. Germline loops: CDR1 SGHDT, CDR2 YYEEEE. With 4 bases removed from V and 0 bases from J, the gap between germline ends came to 13 bases. The CDR3 DNA reads TGTGCCAGCAGCCGACAGGTCCTCATGAACACTGAAGCTTTCTTT. It is translated as CASSRQVLMNTEAFF.

The rearrangement uses TRBV9 and TRBJ1-6, with no clear D. Trimming pared 3 bases from V and 7 bases from J, leaving 14 bases between. CDR3 length equals 15 residues. Germline V gene sequence: CDR1 SGDLS, CDR2 YYNGEE. CDR3 nucleotide sequence: TGTGCCAGCAGCGCGACTCAGGTTACGAATTCACCCCTCCACTTT. Residues: CASSATQVTNSPLHF. Combining the CDR3 with reference TRBV9 and TRBJ1-6 gives the whole variable domain DSGVTQTPKHLITATGQRVTLRCSPRSGDLSVYWYQQSLDQGLQFLIQYYNGEERAKGNILERFSAQQFPDLHSELNLSSLELGDSALYFCASSATQVTNSPLHFGNGTRLTVT.

The chain employs TRBV5-1 and TRBJ2-7; weak D call: TRBD1 (6 bases). Deletions cut 3 bases from V and 3 bases from J, with 16 bases between. Germline CDR1 reads SGHRS; CDR2 reads YFSETQ. The CDR3 consists of 15 residues. CDR3 residues: CASSWGRGSYYEQYF. The CDR3 coding sequence is TGCGCCAGCAGCTGGGGCAGGGGAAGTTACTACGAGCAGTACTTC.